This TCR beta chain emerged from a study of blood T cell repertoires in COVID-19 (dated by TCRdb to the early 2020s). Some background on the complete study: The collaborator samples originated in the United States, Italy and Spain and spanned the acute and convalescent phases of COVID-19. The material from the prospective study consisted of cDNA or gDNA derived from T cells, B-cell-depleted T cells, or PBMCs. Subjects who had been exposed to COVID-19, were actively infected with it, or had recovered from it provided the deeply sampled blood TCRbeta repertoires that made up the dataset. The repertoires were made available in a free public database intended to serve as a resource for research on the immune response to SARS-CoV-2. Samples were obtained from the ongoing ImmuneRACE study (first 160 participants) and from over 1,000 subjects provided by 6 global collaborators. The sample metadata nearly always contained a de-identified subject ID, COVID-19 status, age in years and sex. Where available, HLA class I and class II types were taken from metadata supplied by the sample provider and were not determined by assay-based typing.

TCRbeta CDR3 regions were amplified from genomic DNA using the immunoSEQ Assay, a bias-controlled multiplex PCR. The paper's data handling went like this. Within the assay, amplification of reference gene primers was used to estimate how many nucleated cells each sample contained. To quantify the absolute abundance of each unique TCRbeta CDR3 rearrangement, sequence reads were collapsed and filtered. For each sample, productive Simpson clonality was calculated as the square root of Simpson's diversity index across productive rearrangements. TCRdb carries this immuneACCESS record with in-frame sequences only. Its versions omit some clonotypes, under half of them owing to an unresolved V gene in the studies checked, with the rest unexplained. V and J calls and clone size follow that table, whereas D and trimming were derived from the DNA. Within this sample are hundreds of thousands of clones, with approximately 86% of them counted one time only. The ten largest clonotypes hold about 1.9% of the sample.

Another Seattle source contributed samples from volunteer blood donors who had recovered from COVID-19. Collaborating institutions collected whole blood in K2EDTA tubes following their own protocols. For TCRbeta analysis, collaborators shipped samples as frozen whole blood, isolated PBMCs, or DNA extracted from either of those sample types. What the research found in general, with its limitations: The quantity of clinical and demographic metadata differed by source and by participant and was supplied without curation.

As for this clone: Its antigen has not been determined. Base qualities are missing; no much larger clone stands one base away.

From a lookup of the germline V gene (reference sequence), CDR1 and CDR2 are LNHDA and SQIVND. The CDR3 runs 16 amino acids, cysteine and phenylalanine included. Of all the DNA, just the CDR3 is kept, 48 bases in frame from base 1. V is clipped by 6 bases and J by 2 bases, and the sequence between their germline boundaries is 17 bases long. This TCR was recovered from a woman aged 30 to 39 who had recovered from COVID-19. The sequence links TRBV19 to TRBJ2-1; the D gene is perhaps TRBD2, on 6 matching bases. Sequenced: peripheral blood. The sequence in DNA is TGTGCCAGTAGCACAACCATCGGGACTCCCTACAATGAGCAGTTCTTC. Translated, this is CASSTTIGTPYNEQFF. The CDR3, completed at both ends by the reference TRBV19 and TRBJ2-1 genes, gives the full variable domain DGGITQSPKYLFRKEGQNVTLSCEQNLNHDAMYWYRQDPGQGLRLIYYSQIVNDFQKGDIAEGYSVSREKKESFPLTVTSAQKNPTAFYLCASSTTIGTPYNEQFFGPGTRLTVL.